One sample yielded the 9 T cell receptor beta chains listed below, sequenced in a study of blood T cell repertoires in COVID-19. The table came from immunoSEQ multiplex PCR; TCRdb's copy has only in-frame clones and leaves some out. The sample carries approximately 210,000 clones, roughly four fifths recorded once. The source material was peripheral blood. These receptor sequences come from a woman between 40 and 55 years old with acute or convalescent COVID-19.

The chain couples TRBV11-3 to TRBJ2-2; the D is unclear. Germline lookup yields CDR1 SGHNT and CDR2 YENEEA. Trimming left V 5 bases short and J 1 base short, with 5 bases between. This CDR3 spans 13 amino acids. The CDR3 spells CASSPGNTGELFF. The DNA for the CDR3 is TGTGCCAGCAGCCCCGGGAACACCGGGGAGCTGTTTTTT.

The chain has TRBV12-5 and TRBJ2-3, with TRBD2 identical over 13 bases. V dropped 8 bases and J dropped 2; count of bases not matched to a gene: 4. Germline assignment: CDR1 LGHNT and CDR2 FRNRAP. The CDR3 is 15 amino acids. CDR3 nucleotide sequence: TGTGCTAGTCGGACTAGCGGGGGAACCACAGATACGCAGTATTTT. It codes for CASRTSGGTTDTQYF.

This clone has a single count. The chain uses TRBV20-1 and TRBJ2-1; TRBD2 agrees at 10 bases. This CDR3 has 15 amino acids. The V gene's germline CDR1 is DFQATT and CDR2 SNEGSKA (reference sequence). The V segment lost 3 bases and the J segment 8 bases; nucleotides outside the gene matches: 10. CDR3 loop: CSASGSSSGSDEQFF. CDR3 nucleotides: TGCAGTGCTAGTGGTTCGTCTAGCGGGAGCGATGAGCAGTTCTTC.

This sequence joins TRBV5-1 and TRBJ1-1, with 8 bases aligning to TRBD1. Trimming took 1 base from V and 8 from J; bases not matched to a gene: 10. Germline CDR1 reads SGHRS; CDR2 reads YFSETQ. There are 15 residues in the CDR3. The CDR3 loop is CASSLTNGQGMEAFF. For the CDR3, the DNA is TGCGCCAGCAGCTTGACGAACGGACAGGGAATGGAAGCTTTCTTT.

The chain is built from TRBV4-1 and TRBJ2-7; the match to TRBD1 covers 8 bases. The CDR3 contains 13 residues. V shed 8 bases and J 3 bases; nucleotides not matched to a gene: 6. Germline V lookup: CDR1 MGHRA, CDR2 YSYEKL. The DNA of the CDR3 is TGCGCCAGCGCGCCACAGGGGGACTACGAGCAGTACTTC. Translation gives CASAPQGDYEQYF.

The CDR3, as DNA: TGTGCCAGTAGTACCCGGGACAAGGAGGCCTATGGCTACACCTTC. Protein product: CASSTRDKEAYGYTF. The chain is built from TRBV19 and TRBJ1-2; possibly TRBD1 for D (6 bases). V lost 4 bases and J 4 bases, leaving 16 bases between the germline ends. Germline V gene sequence: CDR1 LNHDA, CDR2 SQIVND (reference sequence). CDR3 length: 15 residues.

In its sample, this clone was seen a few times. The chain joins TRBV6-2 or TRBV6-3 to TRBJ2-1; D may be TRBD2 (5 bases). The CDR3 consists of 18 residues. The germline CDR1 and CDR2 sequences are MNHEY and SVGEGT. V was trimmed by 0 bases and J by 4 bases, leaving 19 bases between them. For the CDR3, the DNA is TGTGCCAGCAGTTACTCGATACTACGAGGGAGTTTGTACAATGAGCAGTTCTTC. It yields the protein CASSYSILRGSLYNEQFF.

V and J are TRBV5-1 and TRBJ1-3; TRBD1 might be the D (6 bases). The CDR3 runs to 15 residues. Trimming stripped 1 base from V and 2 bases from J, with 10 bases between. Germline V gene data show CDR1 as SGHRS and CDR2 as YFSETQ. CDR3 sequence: CASSLIQGPGNTIYF. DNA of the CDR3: TGCGCCAGCAGCTTGATACAGGGACCTGGAAACACCATATATTTT.

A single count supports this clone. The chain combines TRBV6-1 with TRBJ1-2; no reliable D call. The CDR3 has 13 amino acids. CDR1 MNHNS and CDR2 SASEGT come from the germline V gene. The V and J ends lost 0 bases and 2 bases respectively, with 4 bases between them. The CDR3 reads CASSEAVNYGYTF. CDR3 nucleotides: TGTGCCAGCAGTGAAGCTGTAAACTATGGCTACACCTTC.